These 28 T cell receptor beta chains were all obtained from the same sample, sequenced in a study of blood T cells in healthy people across ages. Sample-barcoded 5' priming and a J-beta primer mix drove a second PCR of 7 to 11 cycles. TCRdb itself ran the 5' RACE reads through MiXCR, one entry per CDR3 protein. The sample includes 850,000 to 1,100,000 distinct CDR3 sequences, more than 30% seen only once; the top ten take around 13%. Sequenced material: blood. The source of these receptors is a man younger than 30 in good health.

V is TRBV12-3 or TRBV12-4 and J is TRBJ1-6; tentatively, D is TRBD1 (5 bases). Trimming pared 7 bases from V and 9 bases from J, leaving 16 bases between. The CDR3 extends over 14 amino acids. The CDR3 bases are TGTGCCAGCACCCAGGACAAATTCGGTTCACCCCTCCACTTT. Translated: CASTQDKFGSPLHF.

This clonotype showed up just a few times. The chain combines TRBV12-5 with TRBJ1-2; the D gene is possibly TRBD1 (6 bases). V gave up 2 bases and J gave up 7 bases, with 14 bases separating them. This CDR3 region has 14 residues. Germline-derived CDR1 and CDR2 are LGHNT and FRNRAP. The DNA of the CDR3 is TGTGCTAGTGGTTTGCAGGACAGTTTAGGTGGCTACACCTTC. As protein: CASGLQDSLGGYTF.

V and J are TRBV19 and TRBJ2-2; D unresolved. The CDR3 runs to 16 residues. Trimming removed 5 bases from V and 2 bases from J, with 15 bases in between. In germline, CDR1 is LNHDA, CDR2 SQIVND (reference sequence). CDR3 residues: CASSLPPGHNTGELFF. The DNA for the CDR3 is TGTGCCAGTAGTCTCCCTCCGGGCCACAACACCGGGGAGCTGTTTTTT.

The chain combines TRBV28 with TRBJ1-1, with D possibly matching TRBD1 (5 bases). The germline V gene has CDR1 MDHEN and CDR2 SYDVKM. The CDR3 is 12 amino acids. The ends were cut back, 8 bases at V and 7 bases at J, with 14 bases in the middle. As DNA, the CDR3 is TGTGCCAGCCAGGGAGGAGGGCGTGAAGCTTTCTTT. Amino acid sequence: CASQGGGREAFF.

In this sample, this clonotype turned up once. The chain has TRBV12-5 and TRBJ2-2, with D unclear. The CDR3 consists of 13 residues. Germline V gives CDR1 LGHNT, CDR2 FRNRAP. Between the trimmed V and J ends, which lost 4 bases and 8 bases, there was a span of 11 bases. The CDR3 region is CASGSIERGELFF. CDR3 nucleotides: TGTGCTAGTGGTTCCATAGAACGGGGGGAGCTGTTTTTT.

As for this clonotype: A much more abundant neighbour one base away suggests this may be a read error. This chain connects TRBV6-5 to TRBJ2-4, with 9 bases lining up with TRBD1. The assigned J gene may be wrong: the sequence end matches TRBJ2-7 better. The length of the CDR3 is 16 residues. CDR1 is MNHEY, CDR2 SVGAGI, per germline. The CDR3 nucleotides read TGTGCCAGCACCTCCTTCTCCGGGACAGGGCACTACGAGCAGTACTTC. The encoded protein is CASTSFSGTGHYEQYF.

A few counts support this clonotype. CDR3 region: CASSLEHSSDYGYTF. CDR3 bases: TGTGCCAGCAGCCTCGAACACAGTTCCGACTATGGCTACACCTTC. The rearrangement uses TRBV28 and TRBJ1-2, with D hard to call. CDR1 and CDR2 from the germline V gene are MDHEN and SYDVKM. The CDR3 has 15 amino acids. Trimming cost V 6 bases and J 3 bases, with 17 bases left between them.

The rearrangement joins TRBV4-3 to TRBJ1-1; tentatively, D is TRBD1 (5 bases). Germline V lookup: CDR1 LGHNA, CDR2 YSLEER. V lost 0 bases, J lost 6 bases, and 17 bases lay in between. The length of the CDR3 is 16 residues. The CDR3 protein is CASSQDPAGLGAEAFF. CDR3 sequence (DNA): TGCGCCAGCAGCCAAGATCCAGCAGGGCTGGGTGCTGAAGCTTTCTTT.

For this clonotype: An end of the junction differs from the germline gene, which may be a read error. The genes are TRBV10-3 and TRBJ2-1; 8 nucleotides match TRBD2. This CDR3 has 16 residues. Germline assignment: CDR1 ENHRY and CDR2 SYGVKD. The CDR3 loop reads CAVSESRRGEYNEQFF. Here the CDR3 DNA reads TGTGCCGTCAGTGAGTCGCGGCGGGGGGAATACAATGAGCAGTTCTTC.

This clonotype has only a few counts. V usage is TRBV19 and J usage is TRBJ2-7, with a weak D call TRBD1 (5 bases). The length of the CDR3 is 15 residues. Germline CDR1 reads LNHDA; CDR2 reads SQIVND (reference sequence). V was shortened by 5 bases and J by 2 bases, with 16 bases between the two germline ends. This chain's CDR3 is CASSSLPDSTYEQYF. The CDR3 DNA reads TGTGCCAGTAGTTCTCTCCCCGACAGTACCTACGAGCAGTACTTC.

The chain has TRBV12-3 or TRBV12-4 and TRBJ2-1; D remains ambiguous. TRBJ2-7 explains the end of the DNA better; the J call may be wrong. The CDR3 is 13 residues long. For the CDR3, the DNA is TGTGCCAGCAGCTCTGAACTCTACAATGAGCAGTACTTC. It yields the protein CASSSELYNEQYF.

The table lists this clonotype with a few counts. The chain carries TRBV10-3 and TRBJ2-2, with D maybe TRBD1 (6 bases). The CDR3 length is 15 residues. Trimming shortened V by 0 bases and J by 5 bases, and 10 bases separated the two germline ends. The germline gives CDR1 ENHRY, CDR2 SYGVKD. The CDR3 here is CAISESRTGTGELFF. DNA for the CDR3: TGTGCCATCAGTGAGTCACGAACAGGGACCGGGGAGCTGTTTTTT.

The chain links TRBV6-2 or TRBV6-3 to TRBJ1-2, with TRBD1 identical over 11 bases. This CDR3 has 13 residues. J gave up 7 bases and V 6 bases, and 4 bases lay outside the gene matches. The germline V gene has CDR1 MNHEY and CDR2 SVGEGT. Here the CDR3 reads CASRPDRGLGYTF. The CDR3, as DNA: TGTGCCAGCAGGCCGGACAGGGGGCTTGGCTACACCTTC.

The CDR3 region has the DNA TGCGCCAGCAGCCAAGAATTAGGACACTCCTACAATGAGCAGTACTTC. It encodes CASSQELGHSYNEQYF. The V gene is TRBV4-3, the J gene TRBJ2-5, with D possibly matching TRBD1 (5 bases). The CDR3 consists of 16 residues. Germline assignment: CDR1 LGHNA and CDR2 YSLEER. V was cut by 0 bases and J by 11 bases, with 22 bases left in between.

This chain connects TRBV12-3 or TRBV12-4 to TRBJ2-1; a possible D gene is TRBD2 (5 bases). V lost 7 bases, J lost 4 bases, and 11 bases lay in between. CDR3 length: 13 residues. CDR3 nucleotides: TGTGCCAGCACCCGGGATTTATACAATGAGCAGTTCTTC. It is translated as CASTRDLYNEQFF.

The chain is built from TRBV6-2 or TRBV6-3 and TRBJ1-1; the D is unclear. From germline, CDR1 is MNHEY and CDR2 SVGEGT. V lost 7 bases and J lost 2, with 11 bases in between. CDR3 length: 13 amino acids. The CDR3 loop is CASKRDANTEAFF. Written as DNA, the CDR3 is TGTGCCAGCAAGAGGGATGCTAACACTGAAGCTTTCTTT.

This clonotype has ten or more counts. The chain combines TRBV10-3 with TRBJ2-7; D gene unclear. Germline CDR1 reads ENHRY; CDR2 reads SYGVKD. Trimming pared 2 bases from V and 0 bases from J, leaving 11 bases between. This CDR3 region has 15 residues. The CDR3: CAISEKTEDSYEQYF. CDR3 DNA sequence: TGTGCCATCAGTGAGAAGACGGAAGACTCCTACGAGCAGTACTTC.

This clonotype was detected ten times or more. Compared with germline, one end of the junction differs, possibly owing to a read error. The chain links TRBV6-5 to TRBJ1-2; D gene unclear. From germline, CDR1 is MNHEY and CDR2 SVGAGI. The CDR3 has 12 amino acids. In DNA form, the CDR3 reads TGCGCCAGCAGCTTGGACCGCTATGGCTACACCTTC. It specifies CASSLDRYGYTF.

The chain couples TRBV9 to TRBJ1-2, with no clear D. The germline V gene encodes CDR1 SGDLS and CDR2 YYNGEE. The CDR3 contains 16 residues. V was shortened by 2 bases and J by 2 bases, with 16 bases between the two germline ends. The CDR3 is CASSVDVGRSNYGYTF. The CDR3 coding sequence is TGTGCCAGCAGCGTGGACGTTGGAAGATCAAACTATGGCTACACCTTC.

The chain carries TRBV10-3 and TRBJ2-3, with 11 bases fitting TRBD2. The CDR3 length is 18 residues. V shed 3 bases and J 0 bases; nucleotides not matched to a gene: 8. Germline V lookup: CDR1 ENHRY, CDR2 SYGVKD. The CDR3 loop reads CAISDLARTSGSTDTQYF. CDR3 nucleotides: TGTGCCATCAGTGACCTCGCTCGGACTAGCGGGAGCACAGATACGCAGTATTTT.

The chain employs TRBV6-5 and TRBJ1-4, with D hard to call. This CDR3 region has 15 residues. With 5 bases removed from V and 6 bases from J, the gap between germline ends came to 16 bases. The germline CDR1 and CDR2 sequences are MNHEY and SVGAGI. CDR3 coding DNA: TGTGCCAGCAGTGCTGGGGAAAATGGGGATGAAAAACTGTTTTTT. Translation gives CASSAGENGDEKLFF.

J is TRBJ1-1 and V is TRBV4-1, with no clear D. Germline V gives CDR1 MGHRA, CDR2 YSYEKL. The CDR3 loop spans 15 amino acids. The V end lost 6 bases, the J end lost 8 bases, and 22 bases lay between the germline ends. The CDR3 sequence is CASSLVAEGVREAFF. The CDR3 DNA sequence: TGCGCCAGCAGTCTGGTGGCCGAAGGTGTTCGGGAAGCTTTCTTT.

This clonotype showed up just a few times. This chain joins TRBV27 and TRBJ2-7; D ambiguous. V lost 0 bases to trimming and J lost 7 bases, with 16 bases between them. Germline-derived CDR1 and CDR2 are MNHEY and SMNVEV (reference sequence). This CDR3 contains 15 residues. In DNA form, the CDR3 reads TGTGCCAGCAGTTTATCGACCTCTCCCAATAAGGAGCAGTACTTC. It translates to CASSLSTSPNKEQYF.

This clonotype was detected ten times or more. The chain is built from TRBV29-1 and TRBJ2-3; D may be TRBD2 (5 bases). CDR1 and CDR2 from the germline V gene are SQVTM and ANQGSEA. Trimming took off 3 bases at V and 6 bases at J, with 7 bases between the two ends. The CDR3 runs 11 residues. Written as DNA, the CDR3 is TGCAGCGTTGAGCGGAGGGATACGCAGTATTTT. Protein sequence: CSVERRDTQYF.

The chain links TRBV10-3 to TRBJ1-5; no firm D call. Trimming took off 4 bases at V and 5 bases at J, with 12 bases between the two ends. The CDR3 is 14 residues long. Germline V CDR1 and CDR2: ENHRY, SYGVKD. The DNA for the CDR3 is TGTGCCATCAGTGGGTCGGCACCCGATCAGCCCCAGCATTTT. It is translated as CAISGSAPDQPQHF.

About this clonotype: One end of the junction is discordant with germline, which a read error may explain. This sequence joins TRBV3-1 and TRBJ1-4; D remains unclear. CDR1 and CDR2 (germline): LGHDT, YNNKEL (reference sequence). CDR3 size: 13 residues. The CDR3 DNA is TGTGTCAGCAGCCTGGACCCTTTCGAAAAACTGTTTTTT. Translated: CVSSLDPFEKLFF.

This clonotype came up once. This sequence joins TRBV12-3 or TRBV12-4 and TRBJ2-3; D is undetermined. CDR3 length: 15 amino acids. With 3 bases removed from V and 4 bases from J, the gap between germline ends came to 14 bases. For the CDR3, the DNA is TGTGCCAGCAGTTTCGCCGGTCTTAGAGCAGATACGCAGTATTTT. This sequence encodes CASSFAGLRADTQYF.

This clonotype was seen many times. The chain joins TRBV10-3 to TRBJ2-7; weak D call: TRBD2 (5 bases). The CDR3 consists of 13 residues. Trimming shortened V by 10 bases and J by 0 bases, and 13 bases separated the two germline ends. CDR1 and CDR2 from the germline V gene are ENHRY and SYGVKD. CDR3 amino acids: CATRDTSSYEQYF. CDR3 DNA sequence: TGTGCCACCCGGGATACTAGCTCCTACGAGCAGTACTTC.